This record covers a single TCR beta chain. Indicated treatment: about 20 received Ad26.COV2.S at low or high dose, single or two shots; about 5 received placebo; per-sample allocation not given. At day 63 after the first vaccine or placebo injection, samples were drawn. The sample belongs to a study of Ad26.COV2.S vaccination and SARS-CoV-2 variants. Profiling relied on immunoSEQ multiplex PCR, and the TCRdb table lists in-frame clones only, not all of them. This sample has fewer than 600,000 clones, with roughly nine tenths found just once. CDR1 is SGDLS, CDR2 YYNGEE, per germline. This CDR3 is 15 amino acids long. Deletions cut 1 base from V and 3 bases from J, with 10 bases between.

The source was peripheral blood, collected in a trial of Ad26.COV2.S vaccine versus placebo. The clonotype was recovered from a person between 18 and 65 years old who received the Ad26.COV2.S COVID-19 vaccine or a placebo. This sequence joins TRBV9 and TRBJ1-4; D is unresolved. In DNA form, the CDR3 reads TGTGCCAGCAGCGTAATTGGCGGGTCTAATGAAAAACTGTTTTTT. Its protein is CASSVIGGSNEKLFF.